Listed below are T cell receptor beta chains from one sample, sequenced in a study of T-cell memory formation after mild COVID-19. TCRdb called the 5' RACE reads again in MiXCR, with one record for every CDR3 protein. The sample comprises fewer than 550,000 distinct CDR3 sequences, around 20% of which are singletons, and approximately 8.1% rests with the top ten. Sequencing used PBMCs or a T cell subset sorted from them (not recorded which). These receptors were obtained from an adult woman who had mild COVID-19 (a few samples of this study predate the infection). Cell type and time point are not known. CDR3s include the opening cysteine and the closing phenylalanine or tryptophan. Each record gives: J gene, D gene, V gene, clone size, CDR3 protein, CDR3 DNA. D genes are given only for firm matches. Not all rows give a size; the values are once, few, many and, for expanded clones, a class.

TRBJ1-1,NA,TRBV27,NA,CASTRAPGPRGAFF,TGTGCCAGCACGCGGGCACCGGGACCTCGAGGAGCTTTCTTT
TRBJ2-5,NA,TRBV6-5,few,CASSYGQKETQYF,TGTGCCAGCAGTTATGGACAGAAAGAGACCCAGTACTTC
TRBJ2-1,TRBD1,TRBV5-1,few,CASRSGQGGYNEQFF,TGCGCCAGCAGATCCGGACAGGGGGGTTACAATGAGCAGTTCTTC
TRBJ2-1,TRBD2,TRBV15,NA,CATSRDTGGAGDHNEQFF,TGTGCCACCAGCAGAGATACGGGTGGGGCGGGAGATCACAATGAGCAGTTCTTC
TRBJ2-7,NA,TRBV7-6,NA,CASSSGSLMGEQYF,TGTGCCAGCAGCTCTGGCTCCCTTATGGGCGAGCAGTACTTC
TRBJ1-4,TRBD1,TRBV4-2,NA,CASSEGANNEKLFF,TGTGCCAGCAGCGAGGGGGCCAATAATGAAAAACTGTTTTTT
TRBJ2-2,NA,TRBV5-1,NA,CASRTATVDTGELFF,TGCGCCAGCAGGACAGCCACCGTGGACACCGGGGAGCTGTTTTTT
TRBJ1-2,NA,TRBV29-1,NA,CSVDSPDGYTF,TGCAGCGTTGATTCCCCGGATGGCTACACCTTC
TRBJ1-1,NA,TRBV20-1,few,CSPARPEGTEAFF,TGCAGTCCAGCCAGGCCTGAGGGCACTGAAGCTTTCTTT
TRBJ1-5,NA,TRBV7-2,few,CASSLAGLGSNQPQHF,TGTGCCAGCAGCTTGGCGGGCTTAGGGAGCAATCAGCCCCAGCATTTT
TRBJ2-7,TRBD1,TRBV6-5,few,CASSYSGGTGGYEQYF,TGTGCCAGCAGTTACTCTGGGGGGACAGGGGGCTACGAGCAGTACTTC
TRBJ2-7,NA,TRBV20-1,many,CSARERYTSYEQYF,TGCAGTGCTAGAGAAAGATACACCTCCTACGAGCAGTACTTC
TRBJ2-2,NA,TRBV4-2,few,CASSQESTGELFF,TGTGCCAGCAGCCAAGAGAGCACCGGGGAGCTGTTTTTT
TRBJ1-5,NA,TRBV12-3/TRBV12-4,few,CASNWGNQPQHF,TGTGCCAGCAACTGGGGCAATCAGCCCCAGCATTTT
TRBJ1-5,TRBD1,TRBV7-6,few,CASSLSPGQASNQPQHF,TGTGCCAGCAGCCTATCGCCGGGACAGGCCAGCAATCAGCCCCAGCATTTT
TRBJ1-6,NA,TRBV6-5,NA,CASSSTGRNSPLHF,TGTGCCAGCAGTTCAACAGGGCGGAATTCACCCCTCCACTTT
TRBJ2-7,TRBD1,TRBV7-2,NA,CASSWGTGDSEQYF,TGTGCCAGCAGCTGGGGGACAGGGGATAGCGAGCAGTACTTC
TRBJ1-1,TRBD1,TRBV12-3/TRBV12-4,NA,CASGTGVLGTEAFF,TGTGCCAGCGGGACAGGGGTTTTGGGCACTGAAGCTTTCTTT
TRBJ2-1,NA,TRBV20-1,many,CSARSPLETDYNEQFF,TGCAGTGCTAGAAGCCCATTAGAGACAGATTACAATGAGCAGTTCTTC
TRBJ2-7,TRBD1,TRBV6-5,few,CASRRRQGAREQYF,TGTGCCAGCAGGAGAAGACAGGGGGCAAGGGAGCAGTACTTC
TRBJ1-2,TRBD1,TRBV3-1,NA,CASSQGTGGAYGYTF,TGTGCCAGCAGCCAAGGTACAGGGGGAGCCTATGGCTACACCTTC
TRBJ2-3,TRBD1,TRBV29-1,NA,CSVAPTGNTDTQYF,TGCAGCGTTGCCCCGACAGGGAACACAGATACGCAGTATTTT
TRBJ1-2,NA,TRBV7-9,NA,CASSLDGKVHYGYTF,TGTGCCAGCAGCTTAGACGGAAAGGTTCACTATGGCTACACCTTC
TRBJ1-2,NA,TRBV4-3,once,CASSPGPGDYGYTF,TGCGCCAGCAGCCCGGGACCCGGGGACTATGGCTACACCTTC